Shown below are 10 T cell receptor beta chains from a single sample sequenced in a study of technical replicates of blood from a handful of donors. Assay used: immunoSEQ multiplex PCR; TCRdb lists only in-frame clones, some missing. The table shows about 97,000 clones, with about 94% occurring only once. The specimen was T cells isolated from PBMCs. Receptor source: a human donor in good health.

This clone was found once. CDR3 in amino acids: CAVRSGTSGTSSYNEQFF. The CDR3 region has the DNA TGTGCCGTGAGGTCCGGGACTAGCGGGACTAGCTCCTACAATGAGCAGTTCTTC. The gene calls are TRBV10-3 and TRBJ2-1, with 13 nucleotides matching TRBD2. The CDR3 spans 18 residues. Germline V gives CDR1 ENHRY, CDR2 SYGVKD. V dropped 11 bases and J dropped 0; count of bases not matched to a gene: 13.

The gene calls are TRBV4-3 and TRBJ2-5, with D tentatively TRBD1 (6 bases). V gave up 6 bases and J gave up 5 bases, with 28 bases separating them. CDR3 length: 18 residues. Per germline, CDR1 LGHNA and CDR2 YSLEER. The CDR3 nucleotides are TGCGCCAGCAGTCCTTCCCATCGGACAGTTCTCCGACTGGAGACCCAGTACTTC. It codes for CASSPSHRTVLRLETQYF.

The chain uses TRBV7-9 and TRBJ2-3, with 8 bases identical to TRBD1. CDR1 is SEHNR and CDR2 is FQNEAQ in the germline V gene (reference sequence). The CDR3 sequence is 15 residues long. J was trimmed by 1 base and V by 6 bases; bases with no gene match: 6. CDR3 in amino acids: CASSRDRGRTDTQYF. CDR3 coding DNA: TGTGCCAGCAGTCGAGACAGGGGTCGCACAGATACGCAGTATTTT.

This chain links TRBV4-2 with TRBJ1-1, with D unresolved. V was pared by 0 bases and J by 6 bases, with 5 bases between. Germline loops: CDR1 LGHNA, CDR2 YNFKEQ. The CDR3 length is 12 residues. CDR3 amino acids: CASSQDRAEAFF. Written as DNA, the CDR3 is TGTGCCAGCAGCCAAGATCGGGCTGAAGCTTTCTTT.

The chain uses TRBV7-6 and TRBJ2-7, with 8 bases identical to TRBD1. This CDR3 spans 14 amino acids. Germline trimming cut 4 bases from V and 2 bases from J; bases unmatched to any gene: 4. The germline V gene has CDR1 SGHVS and CDR2 FNYEAQ. CDR3 sequence: CASSSDRGTYEQYF. The CDR3, as DNA: TGTGCCAGCAGCTCCGACAGGGGCACCTACGAGCAGTACTTC.

The V call is TRBV29-1, the J call TRBJ2-7, with D possibly TRBD2 on 5 matching bases. The V and J ends lost 3 bases and 0 bases respectively, with 12 bases between them. The length of the CDR3 is 14 residues. The germline V gene encodes CDR1 SQVTM and CDR2 ANQGSEA. The CDR3 spells CSVEGSGSSYEQYF. The CDR3 nucleotides read TGCAGCGTTGAGGGCAGCGGCAGCTCCTACGAGCAGTACTTC.

Here the CDR3 DNA reads TGTGCCAGCAGCAAAACCCCTTCGTTGGACAGGGGAGAAGAGCAGTACTTC. Translation: CASSKTPSLDRGEEQYF. V is TRBV21-1 and J is TRBJ2-7; the table assigns TRBD1, which was not confirmed against the DNA. TRBV21-1 constitutes a pseudogene. There are 17 residues in the CDR3.

The chain has TRBV13 and TRBJ2-2; a possible D gene is TRBD2 (5 bases). The germline V and J ends were trimmed by 6 bases and 2 bases, with 13 bases remaining between them. Germline V lookup: CDR1 PRHDT, CDR2 FYEKMQ (reference sequence). The length of the CDR3 is 15 residues. CDR3 loop: CASRPDRGNTGELFF. The CDR3 DNA is TGTGCCAGCAGACCAGATCGGGGTAACACCGGGGAGCTGTTTTTT.

CDR3 sequence: CASSQPLSWGGGYGYTF. In nucleotides, the CDR3 is TGCGCCAGCAGCCAACCCCTCTCCTGGGGGGGAGGCTATGGCTACACCTTC. The V and J genes are TRBV4-1 and TRBJ1-2, with a weak D call TRBD1 (5 bases). V was pared by 2 bases and J by 4 bases, with 20 bases between. The CDR3 length is 17 residues. CDR1 is MGHRA and CDR2 is YSYEKL in the germline V gene.

The chain carries TRBV6-5 and TRBJ2-1; 10 bases fit TRBD2. V dropped 2 bases and J dropped 9; count of bases not matched to a gene: 4. Looked up from germline, CDR1 is MNHEY and CDR2 is SVGAGI. CDR3 length: 14 residues. The CDR3 DNA reads as TGTGCCAGCAGTTACCAGCGGGAGGGAGGTGAGCAGTTCTTC. Amino acids: CASSYQREGGEQFF.